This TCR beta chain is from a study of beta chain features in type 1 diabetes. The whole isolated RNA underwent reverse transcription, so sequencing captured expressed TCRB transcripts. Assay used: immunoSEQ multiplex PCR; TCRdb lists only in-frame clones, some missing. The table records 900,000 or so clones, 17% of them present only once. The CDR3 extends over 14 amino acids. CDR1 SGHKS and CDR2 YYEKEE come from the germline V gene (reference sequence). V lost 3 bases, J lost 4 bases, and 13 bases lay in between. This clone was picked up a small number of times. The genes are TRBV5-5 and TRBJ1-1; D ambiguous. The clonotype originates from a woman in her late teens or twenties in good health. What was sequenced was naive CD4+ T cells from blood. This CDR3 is CASSSDVMGTEAFF. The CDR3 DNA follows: TGTGCCAGCAGCTCGGACGTGATGGGCACTGAAGCTTTCTTT.